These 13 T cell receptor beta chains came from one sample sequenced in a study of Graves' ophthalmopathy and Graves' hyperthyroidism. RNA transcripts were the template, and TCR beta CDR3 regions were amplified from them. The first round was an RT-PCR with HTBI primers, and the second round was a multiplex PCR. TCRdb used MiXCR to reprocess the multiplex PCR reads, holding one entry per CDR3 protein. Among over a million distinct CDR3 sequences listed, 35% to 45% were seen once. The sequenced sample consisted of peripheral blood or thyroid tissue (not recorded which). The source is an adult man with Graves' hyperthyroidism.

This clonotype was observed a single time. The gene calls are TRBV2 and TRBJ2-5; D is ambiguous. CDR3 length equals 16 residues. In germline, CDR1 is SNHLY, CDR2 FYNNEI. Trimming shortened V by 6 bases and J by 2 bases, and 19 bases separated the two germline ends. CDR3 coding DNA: TGTGCCAGCAGGATCATGATTGGGAACACACAAGAGACCCAGTACTTC. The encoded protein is CASRIMIGNTQETQYF. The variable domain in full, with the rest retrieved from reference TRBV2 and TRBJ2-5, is EPEVTQTPSHQVTQMGQEVILRCVPISNHLYFYWYRQILGQKVEFLVSFYNNEISEKSEIFDDQFSVERPDGSNFTLKIRSTKLEDSAMYFCASRIMIGNTQETQYFGPGTRLLVL.

The CDR3 reads CATSTGGASTDTQYF. DNA of the CDR3: TGTGCCACCAGCACAGGGGGTGCTAGCACAGATACGCAGTATTTT. The genes are TRBV15 and TRBJ2-3, with TRBD1 matching over 7 bases. Germline V gene sequence: CDR1 LNHNV, CDR2 YYDKDF (reference sequence). The CDR3 is 15 residues long. Trimming removed 4 bases from V and 0 bases from J; junction bases left unmatched: 4. Based on the CDR3 plus reference TRBV15 and TRBJ2-3, the full variable domain is DAMVIQNPRYQVTQFGKPVTLSCSQTLNHNVMYWYQQKSSQAPKLLFHYYDKDFNNEADTPDNFQSRRPNTSFCFLDIRSPGLGDTAMYLCATSTGGASTDTQYFGPGTRLTVL.

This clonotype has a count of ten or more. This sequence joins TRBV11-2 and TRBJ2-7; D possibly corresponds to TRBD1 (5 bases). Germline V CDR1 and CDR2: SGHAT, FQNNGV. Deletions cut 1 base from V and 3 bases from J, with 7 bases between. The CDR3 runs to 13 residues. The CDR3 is CASSLGGLYEQYF. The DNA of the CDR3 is TGTGCCAGCAGCTTAGGGGGCCTCTACGAGCAGTACTTC.

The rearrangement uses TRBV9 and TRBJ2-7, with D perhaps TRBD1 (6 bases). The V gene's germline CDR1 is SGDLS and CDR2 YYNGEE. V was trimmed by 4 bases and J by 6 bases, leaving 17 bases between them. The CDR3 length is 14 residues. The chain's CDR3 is CASSLGGIGCEQYF. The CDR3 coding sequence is TGTGCCAGCAGCTTAGGGGGTATCGGCTGCGAGCAGTACTTC.

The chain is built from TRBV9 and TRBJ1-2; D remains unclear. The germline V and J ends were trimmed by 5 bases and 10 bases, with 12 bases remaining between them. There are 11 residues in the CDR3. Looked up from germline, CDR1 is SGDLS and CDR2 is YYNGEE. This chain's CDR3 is CASSVGTAYTF. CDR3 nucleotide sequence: TGTGCCAGCAGTGTTGGCACTGCCTACACCTTC.

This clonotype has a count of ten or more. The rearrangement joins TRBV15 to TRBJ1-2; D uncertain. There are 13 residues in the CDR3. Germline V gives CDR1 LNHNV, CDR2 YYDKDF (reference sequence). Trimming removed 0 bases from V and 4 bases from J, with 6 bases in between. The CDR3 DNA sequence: TGTGCCACCAGCAGAGATAAGCGCTATGGCTACACCTTC. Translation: CATSRDKRYGYTF. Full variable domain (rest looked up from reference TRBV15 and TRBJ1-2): DAMVIQNPRYQVTQFGKPVTLSCSQTLNHNVMYWYQQKSSQAPKLLFHYYDKDFNNEADTPDNFQSRRPNTSFCFLDIRSPGLGDTAMYLCATSRDKRYGYTFGSGTRLTVV.

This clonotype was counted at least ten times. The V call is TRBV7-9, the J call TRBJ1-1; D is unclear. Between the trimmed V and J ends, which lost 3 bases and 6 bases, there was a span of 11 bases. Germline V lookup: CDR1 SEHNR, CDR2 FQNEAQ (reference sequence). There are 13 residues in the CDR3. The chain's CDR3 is CASSLGGVSEAFF. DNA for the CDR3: TGTGCCAGCAGCTTGGGCGGGGTATCTGAAGCTTTCTTT.

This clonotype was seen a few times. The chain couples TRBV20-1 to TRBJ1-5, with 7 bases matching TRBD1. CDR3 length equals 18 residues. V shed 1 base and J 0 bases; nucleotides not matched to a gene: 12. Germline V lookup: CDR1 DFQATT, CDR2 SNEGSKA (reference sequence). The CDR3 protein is CSARGQGLLDYSNQPQHF. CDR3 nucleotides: TGCAGTGCTAGAGGACAGGGCCTTCTGGATTATAGCAATCAGCCCCAGCATTTT.

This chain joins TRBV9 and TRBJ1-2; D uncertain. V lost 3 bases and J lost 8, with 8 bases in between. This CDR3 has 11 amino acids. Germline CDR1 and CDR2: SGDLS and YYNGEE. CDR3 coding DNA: TGTGCCAGCAGCGCGACCGGGGGCTACACCTTC. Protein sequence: CASSATGGYTF.

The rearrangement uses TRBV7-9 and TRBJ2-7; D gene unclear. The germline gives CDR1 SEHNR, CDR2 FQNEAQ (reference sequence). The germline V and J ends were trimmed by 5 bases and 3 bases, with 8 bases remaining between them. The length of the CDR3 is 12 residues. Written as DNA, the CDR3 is TGTGCCAGCAGCCCAAACTTCTACGAGCAGTACTTC. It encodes CASSPNFYEQYF.

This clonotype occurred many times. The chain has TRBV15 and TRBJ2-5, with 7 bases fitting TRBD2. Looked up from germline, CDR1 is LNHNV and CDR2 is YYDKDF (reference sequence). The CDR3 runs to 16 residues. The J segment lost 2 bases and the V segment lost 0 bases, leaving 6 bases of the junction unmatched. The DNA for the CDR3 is TGTGCCACCAGCAGAGATTGGGCTAGCGGTCAAGAGACCCAGTACTTC. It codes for CATSRDWASGQETQYF.

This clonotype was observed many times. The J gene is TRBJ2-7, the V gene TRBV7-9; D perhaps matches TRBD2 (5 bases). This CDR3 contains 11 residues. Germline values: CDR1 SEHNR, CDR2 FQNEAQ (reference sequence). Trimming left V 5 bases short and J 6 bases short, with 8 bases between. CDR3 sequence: CASSTAGEQYF. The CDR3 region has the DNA TGTGCCAGCAGCACTGCGGGCGAGCAGTACTTC. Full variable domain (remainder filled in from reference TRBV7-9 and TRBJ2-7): DTGVSQNPRHKITKRGQNVTFRCDPISEHNRLYWYRQTLGQGPEFLTYFQNEAQLEKSRLLSDRFSAERPKGSFSTLEIQRTEQGDSAMYLCASSTAGEQYFGPGTRLTVT.

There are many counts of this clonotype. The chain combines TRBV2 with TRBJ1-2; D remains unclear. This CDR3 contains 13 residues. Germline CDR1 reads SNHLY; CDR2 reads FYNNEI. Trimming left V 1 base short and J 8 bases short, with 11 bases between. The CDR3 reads CASSEGEAWGYTF. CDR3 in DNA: TGTGCCAGCAGTGAAGGGGAGGCCTGGGGCTACACCTTC.